The subject of this entry is one T cell receptor beta chain. These data belong to a study of blood T cell repertoires in COVID-19. Produced via immunoSEQ multiplex PCR; TCRdb's table is partial and in-frame only. In the table there are about 94,000 clones, 75% to 90% of which are singletons. The CDR3 is 12 amino acids. V lost 3 bases to trimming and J lost 10 bases; unmatched junction nucleotides: 4. CDR1 and CDR2 from the germline V gene are MNHEY and SMNVEV (reference sequence). The sequenced sample consisted of peripheral blood. The origin of this receptor is a human donor in a cohort sampled during active COVID-19. The rearrangement uses TRBV27 and TRBJ1-1, with 8 bases that match TRBD1. The CDR3 sequence: CASSFDRGRAFF. The CDR3 DNA reads as TGTGCCAGCAGTTTCGACAGGGGACGAGCTTTCTTT.